Sequencing of this T cell receptor beta chain was carried out in a study of T cell responses to AZD1222 COVID-19 vaccine. Assay used: immunoSEQ multiplex PCR; TCRdb lists only in-frame clones, some missing. The repertoire consists of roughly 190,000 clones, with just over 90% occurring once and the leading ten covering 1.5% to 2%. Germline V CDR1 and CDR2: SEHNR, FQNEAQ (reference sequence). The J segment lost 8 bases and the V segment lost 8 bases, leaving 13 bases of the junction unmatched. This CDR3 spans 15 amino acids. The origin of this receptor is an adult who received the AZD1222 COVID-19 vaccine. The sequencing here drew on peripheral blood, taken 28 days after the second AZD1222 dose. The gene calls are TRBV7-9 and TRBJ1-5; 9 positions agree with TRBD1. The CDR3 DNA is TGTGCCAGCTCTCCGGACAGGGGCCGCCTTGAGCCCCAGCATTTT. It encodes CASSPDRGRLEPQHF.